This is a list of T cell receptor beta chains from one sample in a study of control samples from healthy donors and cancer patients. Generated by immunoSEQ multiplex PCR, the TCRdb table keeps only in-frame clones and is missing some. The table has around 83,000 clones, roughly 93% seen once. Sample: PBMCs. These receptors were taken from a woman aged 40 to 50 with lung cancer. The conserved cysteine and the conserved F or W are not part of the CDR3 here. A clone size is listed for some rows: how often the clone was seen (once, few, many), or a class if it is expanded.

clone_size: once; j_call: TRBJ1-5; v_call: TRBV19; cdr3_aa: ASSITDYSNQPQH
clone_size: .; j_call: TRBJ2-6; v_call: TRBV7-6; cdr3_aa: ASSLTPEGQWANVLT
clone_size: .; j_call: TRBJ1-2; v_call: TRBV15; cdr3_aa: ATFQEPYGYT
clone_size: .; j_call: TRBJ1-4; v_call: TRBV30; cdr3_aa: AWSPFTTNEKLF
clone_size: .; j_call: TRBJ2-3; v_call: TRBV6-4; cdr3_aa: ASSDSNPTDTQY
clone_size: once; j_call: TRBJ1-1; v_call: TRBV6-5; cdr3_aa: ASSYSQGGNTEAF
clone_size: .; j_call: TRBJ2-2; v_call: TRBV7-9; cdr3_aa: ASSFDQGVDTGELF
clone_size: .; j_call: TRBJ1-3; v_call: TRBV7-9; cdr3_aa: ASSSWTEISGNTIY
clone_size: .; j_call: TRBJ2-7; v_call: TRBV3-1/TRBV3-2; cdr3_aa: ASSPINSYEQY
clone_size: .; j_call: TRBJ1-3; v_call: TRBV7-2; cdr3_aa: ASSFRQGGNTIY
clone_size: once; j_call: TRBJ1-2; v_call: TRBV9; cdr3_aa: ASSVGGQTNYGYT
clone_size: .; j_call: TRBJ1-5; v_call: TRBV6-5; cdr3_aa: ASSLGQGRDQPQH
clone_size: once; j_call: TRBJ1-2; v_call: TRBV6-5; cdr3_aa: ASSYSPGHGYT
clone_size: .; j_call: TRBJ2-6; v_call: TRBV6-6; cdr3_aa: ASSLTGAGANVLT
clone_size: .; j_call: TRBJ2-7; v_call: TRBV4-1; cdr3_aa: ASSQDARAAAYEQY
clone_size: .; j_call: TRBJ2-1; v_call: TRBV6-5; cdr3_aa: ASRTGNNEQF
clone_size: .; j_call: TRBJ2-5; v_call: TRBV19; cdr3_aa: ASSITVVETQY
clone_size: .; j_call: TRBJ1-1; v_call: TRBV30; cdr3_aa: AWSARQIATEAF
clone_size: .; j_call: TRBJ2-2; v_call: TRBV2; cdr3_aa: ASSVGSNFIKGLNTGELF
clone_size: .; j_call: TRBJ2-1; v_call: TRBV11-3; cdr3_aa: ASSPAGGRDNEQF
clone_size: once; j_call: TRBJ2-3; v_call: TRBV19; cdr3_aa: ASSDGPATDTQY
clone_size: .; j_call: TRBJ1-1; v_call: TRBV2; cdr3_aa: ASSTGTEAF
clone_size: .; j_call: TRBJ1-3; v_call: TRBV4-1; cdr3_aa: ASSQEGGSGNTIY
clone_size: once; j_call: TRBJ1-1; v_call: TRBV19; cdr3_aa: ASTPGGVMNTEAF
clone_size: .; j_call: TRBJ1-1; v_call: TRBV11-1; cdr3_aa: ASSAEEERDTEAF
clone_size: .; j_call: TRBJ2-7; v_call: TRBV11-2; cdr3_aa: ASSFLMTGIDSYEQY
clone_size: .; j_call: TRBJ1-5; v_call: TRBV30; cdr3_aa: AWNLGGFGQPQH
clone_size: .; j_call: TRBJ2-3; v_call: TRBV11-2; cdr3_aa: ASSLVGRGRDKQY
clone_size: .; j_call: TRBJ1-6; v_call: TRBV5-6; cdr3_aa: ASSLVGRNSPLH
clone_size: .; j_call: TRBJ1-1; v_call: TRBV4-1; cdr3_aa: ASSPIQGGNTEAF
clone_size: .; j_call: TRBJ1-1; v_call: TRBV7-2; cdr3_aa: ASSLALAPRAEAF
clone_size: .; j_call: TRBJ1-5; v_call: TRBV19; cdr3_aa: AGPGEGVSNQPQH
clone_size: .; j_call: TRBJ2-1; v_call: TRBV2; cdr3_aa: ASRDLSGGAYNEQF
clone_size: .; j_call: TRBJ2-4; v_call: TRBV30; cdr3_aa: AWKGGTKNIQY
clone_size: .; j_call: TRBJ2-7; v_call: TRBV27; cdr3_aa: ASSLGRTYEQY
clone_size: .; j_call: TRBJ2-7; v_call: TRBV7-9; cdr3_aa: ASSFLGDRSSYEQY
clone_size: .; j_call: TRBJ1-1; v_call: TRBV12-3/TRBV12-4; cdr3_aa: ASRKQATEAF
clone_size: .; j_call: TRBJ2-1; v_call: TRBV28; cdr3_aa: ASSPPGRVGYNEQF
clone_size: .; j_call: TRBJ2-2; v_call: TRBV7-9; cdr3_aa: ASSLAEWQPNTGELF
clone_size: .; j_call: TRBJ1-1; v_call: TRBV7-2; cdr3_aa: ASSLGRAQLNTEAF
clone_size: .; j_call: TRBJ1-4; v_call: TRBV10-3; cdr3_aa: AITRTGRNEKLF
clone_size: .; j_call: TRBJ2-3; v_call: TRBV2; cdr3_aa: ASSLSVGPDTQY
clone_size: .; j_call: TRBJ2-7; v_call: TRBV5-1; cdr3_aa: ASSLDRDTALREQY
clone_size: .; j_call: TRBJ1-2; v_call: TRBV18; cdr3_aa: ASSQDRVGYGYT
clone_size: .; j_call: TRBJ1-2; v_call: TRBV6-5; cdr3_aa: ASRETGVRYGYT
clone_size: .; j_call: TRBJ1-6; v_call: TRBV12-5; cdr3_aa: ASGLGPGGRAPLH
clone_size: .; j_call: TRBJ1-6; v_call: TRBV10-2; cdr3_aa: ASSPGTSNSPLH
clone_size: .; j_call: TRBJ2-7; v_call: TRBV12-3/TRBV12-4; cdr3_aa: ASSSAASYEQY
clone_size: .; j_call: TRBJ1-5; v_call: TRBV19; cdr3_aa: ASSTGVSNQPQH
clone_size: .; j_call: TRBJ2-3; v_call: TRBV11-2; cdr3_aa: ASRGADTQY
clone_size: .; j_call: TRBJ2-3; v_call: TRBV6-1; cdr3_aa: ASSEAYREDTQY
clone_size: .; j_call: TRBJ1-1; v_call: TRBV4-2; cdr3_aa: ASSRGVGNTEAF
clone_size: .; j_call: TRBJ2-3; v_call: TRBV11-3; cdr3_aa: ASSLDPLADTTDTQY
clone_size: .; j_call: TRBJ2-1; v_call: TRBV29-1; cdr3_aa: SVVRAGYNEQF
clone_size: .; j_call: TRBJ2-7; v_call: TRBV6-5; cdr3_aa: ASRRTSGGTYEQY